The 5 T cell receptor beta chains below all came from one sample that was sequenced in a study of cytomegalovirus exposure and HLA in healthy donors. This PCR relied on a set of 60 Vbeta primers and 13 Jbeta primers. Measured with immunoSEQ multiplex PCR; TCRdb has only the in-frame clones, and not every one. The sample records roughly 180,000 clones, 75% to 80% being singletons. Sequenced sample: PBMCs. These receptors all stem from a man in his fifties in good health and CMV-seropositive.

This chain uses TRBV5-1 with TRBJ2-3; 9 bases match TRBD1. The CDR3 is made up of 15 amino acids. CDR1 SGHRS and CDR2 YFSETQ come from the germline V gene. The J segment lost 3 bases and the V segment lost 4 bases, leaving 6 bases of the junction unmatched. As DNA, the CDR3 is TGCGCCAGCAGCGGGGGACAGGGTGGTACAGATACGCAGTATTTT. Its translation: CASSGGQGGTDTQYF.

The rearrangement uses TRBV6-5 and TRBJ1-3; 9 bases match TRBD1. The V gene end was trimmed by 4 bases and the J gene end by 2 bases; junction bases not matched to a gene: 6. CDR1 and CDR2 (germline): MNHEY, SVGAGI. This CDR3 spans 16 amino acids. This CDR3 is CASSSSGTGPGNTIYF. The CDR3 DNA reads as TGTGCCAGCAGTTCCTCCGGGACAGGGCCTGGAAACACCATATATTTT.

This clone was observed a handful of times. The chain has TRBV4-2 and TRBJ2-4, with 9 bases that match TRBD2. The V and J ends lost 8 bases and 4 bases, in that order; junction bases with no gene match: 9. This CDR3 has 15 amino acids. Germline CDR1 reads LGHNA; CDR2 reads YNFKEQ. CDR3 nucleotide sequence: TGTGCCAGCTCCGGGGCGGGGGGGCGAAAAAACATTCAGTACTTC. Encoded protein: CASSGAGGRKNIQYF.

V is TRBV2 and J is TRBJ2-6; a possible D gene is TRBD1 (5 bases). V was pared by 6 bases and J by 0 bases, with 6 bases between. The CDR3 runs 14 residues. The germline gives CDR1 SNHLY, CDR2 FYNNEI. Written as DNA, the CDR3 is TGTGCCAGCAGGGACAACTCTGGGGCCAACGTCCTGACTTTC. Its translation is CASRDNSGANVLTF.

Only a few counts were recorded for this clone. The chain joins TRBV5-6 to TRBJ1-2; no definite D call. The CDR3 has 11 residues. Germline CDR1 reads SGHDT; CDR2 reads YYEEEE. V shed 0 bases and J shed 10 bases, with 7 bases lying between them. The CDR3 loop reads CASSLATVYTF. DNA of the CDR3: TGTGCCAGCAGCTTGGCCACTGTCTACACCTTC.